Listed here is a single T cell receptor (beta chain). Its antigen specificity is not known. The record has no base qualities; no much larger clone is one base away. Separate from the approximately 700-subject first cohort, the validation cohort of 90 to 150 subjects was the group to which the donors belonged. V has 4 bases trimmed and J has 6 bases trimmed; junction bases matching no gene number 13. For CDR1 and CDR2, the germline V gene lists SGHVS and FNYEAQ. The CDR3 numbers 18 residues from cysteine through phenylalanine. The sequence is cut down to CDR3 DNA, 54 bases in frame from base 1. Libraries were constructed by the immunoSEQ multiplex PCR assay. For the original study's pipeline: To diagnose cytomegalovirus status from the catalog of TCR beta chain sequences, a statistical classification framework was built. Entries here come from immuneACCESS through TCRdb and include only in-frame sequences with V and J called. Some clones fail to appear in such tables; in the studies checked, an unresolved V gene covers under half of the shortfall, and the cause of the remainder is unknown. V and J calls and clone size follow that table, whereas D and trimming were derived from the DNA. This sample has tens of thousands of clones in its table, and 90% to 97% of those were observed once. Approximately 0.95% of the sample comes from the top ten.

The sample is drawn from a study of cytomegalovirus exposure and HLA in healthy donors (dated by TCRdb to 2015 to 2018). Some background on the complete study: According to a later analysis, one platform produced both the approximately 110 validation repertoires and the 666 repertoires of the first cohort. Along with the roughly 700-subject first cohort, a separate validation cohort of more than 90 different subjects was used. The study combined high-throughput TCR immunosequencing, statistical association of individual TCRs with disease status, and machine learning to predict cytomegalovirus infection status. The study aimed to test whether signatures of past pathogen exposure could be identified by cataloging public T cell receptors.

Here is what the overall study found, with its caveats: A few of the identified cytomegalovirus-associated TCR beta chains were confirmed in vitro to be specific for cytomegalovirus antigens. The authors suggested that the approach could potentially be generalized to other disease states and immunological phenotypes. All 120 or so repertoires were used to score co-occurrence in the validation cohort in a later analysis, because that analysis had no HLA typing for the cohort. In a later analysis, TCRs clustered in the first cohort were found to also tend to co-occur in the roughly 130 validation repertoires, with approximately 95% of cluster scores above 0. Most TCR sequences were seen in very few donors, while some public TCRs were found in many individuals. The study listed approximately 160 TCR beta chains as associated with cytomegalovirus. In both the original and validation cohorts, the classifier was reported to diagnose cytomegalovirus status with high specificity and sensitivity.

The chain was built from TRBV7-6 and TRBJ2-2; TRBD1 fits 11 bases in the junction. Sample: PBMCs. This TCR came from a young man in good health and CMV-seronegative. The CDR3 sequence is CASSSPGQGTGGAGELFF. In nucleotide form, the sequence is TGTGCCAGCAGCTCCCCGGGACAGGGGACAGGGGGGGCCGGGGAGCTGTTTTTT.